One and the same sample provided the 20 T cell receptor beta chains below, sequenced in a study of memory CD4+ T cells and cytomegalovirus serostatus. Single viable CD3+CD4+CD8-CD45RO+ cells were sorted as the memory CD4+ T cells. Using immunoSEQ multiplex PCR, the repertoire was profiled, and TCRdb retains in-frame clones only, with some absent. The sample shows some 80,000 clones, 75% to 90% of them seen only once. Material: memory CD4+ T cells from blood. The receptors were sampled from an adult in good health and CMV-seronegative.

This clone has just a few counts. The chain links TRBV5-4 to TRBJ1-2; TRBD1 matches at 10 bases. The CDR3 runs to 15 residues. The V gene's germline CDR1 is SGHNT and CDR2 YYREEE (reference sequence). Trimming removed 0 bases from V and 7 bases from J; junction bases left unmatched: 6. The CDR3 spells CASSLAGTGAAGYTF. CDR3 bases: TGTGCCAGCAGCTTGGCGGGGACAGGGGCTGCTGGCTACACCTTC.

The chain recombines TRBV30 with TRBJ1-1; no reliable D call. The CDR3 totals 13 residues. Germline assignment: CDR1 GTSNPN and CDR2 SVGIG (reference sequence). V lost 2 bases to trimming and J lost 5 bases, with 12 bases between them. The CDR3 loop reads CAWSRLRGTEAFF. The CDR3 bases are TGTGCCTGGAGTCGTCTCCGAGGAACTGAAGCTTTCTTT.

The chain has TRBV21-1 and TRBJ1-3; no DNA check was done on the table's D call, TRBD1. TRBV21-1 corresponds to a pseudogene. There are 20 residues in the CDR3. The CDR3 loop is CASSKFRELKRGYSGNTIYF. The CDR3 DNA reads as TGTGCCAGCAGCAAGTTCCGAGAGCTAAAAAGGGGCTACTCTGGAAACACCATATATTTT.

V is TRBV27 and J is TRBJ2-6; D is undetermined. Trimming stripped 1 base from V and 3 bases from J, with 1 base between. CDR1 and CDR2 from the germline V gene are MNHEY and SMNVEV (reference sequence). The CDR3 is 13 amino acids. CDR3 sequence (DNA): TGTGCCAGCAGTTTATTTGGGGCCAACGTCCTGACTTTC. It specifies CASSLFGANVLTF.

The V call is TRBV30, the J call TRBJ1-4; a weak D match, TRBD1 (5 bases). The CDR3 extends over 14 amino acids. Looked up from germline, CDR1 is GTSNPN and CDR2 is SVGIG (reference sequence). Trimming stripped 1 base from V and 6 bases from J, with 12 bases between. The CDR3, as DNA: TGTGCCTGGAGTGAGAAGGGGATGGATGAAAAACTGTTTTTT. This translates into CAWSEKGMDEKLFF.

In DNA, the CDR3 is TGTGCCAGCAGTAGGGACGTCAGGGAGCCCCAGCATTTT. It translates to CASSRDVREPQHF. The chain links TRBV6-4 to TRBJ1-5; D is perhaps TRBD1 (5 bases). Deletions cut 5 bases from V and 8 bases from J, with 13 bases between. The CDR3 is 13 residues long. Looked up from germline, CDR1 is MRHNA and CDR2 is SNTAGT.

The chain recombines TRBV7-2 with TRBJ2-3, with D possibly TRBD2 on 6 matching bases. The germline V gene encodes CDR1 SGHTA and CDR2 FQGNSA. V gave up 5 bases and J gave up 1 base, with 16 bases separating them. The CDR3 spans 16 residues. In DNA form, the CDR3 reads TGTGCCAGCAGCCCCAGGAGGGCATTTGGCACAGATACGCAGTATTTT. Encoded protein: CASSPRRAFGTDTQYF.

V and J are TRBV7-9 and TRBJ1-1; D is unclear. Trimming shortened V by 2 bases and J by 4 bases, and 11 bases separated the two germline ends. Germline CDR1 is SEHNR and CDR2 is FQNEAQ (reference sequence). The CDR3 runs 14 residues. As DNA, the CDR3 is TGTGCCAGCAGCTTAAGCGGCGGTCGCACTGAAGCTTTCTTT. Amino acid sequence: CASSLSGGRTEAFF.

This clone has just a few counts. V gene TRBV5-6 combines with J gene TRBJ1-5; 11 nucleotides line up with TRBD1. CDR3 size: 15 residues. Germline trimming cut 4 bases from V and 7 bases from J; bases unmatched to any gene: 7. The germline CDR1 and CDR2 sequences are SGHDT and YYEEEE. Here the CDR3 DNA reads TGTGCCAGCAGCGTCCGGGACAGGGGGTTACAGCCCCAGCATTTT. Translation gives CASSVRDRGLQPQHF.

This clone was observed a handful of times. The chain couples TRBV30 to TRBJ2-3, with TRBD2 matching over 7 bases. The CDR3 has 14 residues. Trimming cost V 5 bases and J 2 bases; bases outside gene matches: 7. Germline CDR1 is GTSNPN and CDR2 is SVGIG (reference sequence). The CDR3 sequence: CAWGLGGDTDTQYF. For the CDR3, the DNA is TGTGCCTGGGGATTGGGGGGGGACACAGATACGCAGTATTTT.

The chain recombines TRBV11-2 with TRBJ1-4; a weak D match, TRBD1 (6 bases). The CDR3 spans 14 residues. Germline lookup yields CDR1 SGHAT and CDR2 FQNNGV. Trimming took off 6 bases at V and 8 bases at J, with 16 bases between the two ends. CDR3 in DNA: TGTGCCAGCAGTTTCCAGGGGAGTGAGGAAAAACTGTTTTTT. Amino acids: CASSFQGSEEKLFF.

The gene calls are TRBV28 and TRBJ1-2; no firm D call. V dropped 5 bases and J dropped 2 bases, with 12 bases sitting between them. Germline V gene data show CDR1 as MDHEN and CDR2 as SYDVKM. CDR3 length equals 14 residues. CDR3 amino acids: CASSPETLNYGYTF. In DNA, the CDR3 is TGTGCCAGCAGTCCAGAGACCCTAAACTATGGCTACACCTTC.

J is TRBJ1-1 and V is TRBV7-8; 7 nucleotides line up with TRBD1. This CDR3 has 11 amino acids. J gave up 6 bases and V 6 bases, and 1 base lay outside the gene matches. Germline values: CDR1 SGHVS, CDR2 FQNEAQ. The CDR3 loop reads CASRRGPEAFF. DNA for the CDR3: TGTGCCAGCAGGAGGGGGCCTGAAGCTTTCTTT.

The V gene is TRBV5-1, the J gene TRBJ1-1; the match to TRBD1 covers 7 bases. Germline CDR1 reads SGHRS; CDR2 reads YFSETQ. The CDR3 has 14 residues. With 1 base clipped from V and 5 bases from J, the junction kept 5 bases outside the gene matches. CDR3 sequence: CASSLTRGRTEAFF. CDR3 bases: TGCGCCAGCAGCTTGACCAGGGGGAGGACTGAAGCTTTCTTT.

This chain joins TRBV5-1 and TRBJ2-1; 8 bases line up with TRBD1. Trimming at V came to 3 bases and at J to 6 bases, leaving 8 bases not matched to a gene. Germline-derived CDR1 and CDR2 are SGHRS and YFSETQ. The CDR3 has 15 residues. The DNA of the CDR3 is TGCGCCAGCAGCTCAGGGGGCAACAGCCCCAATGAGCAGTTCTTC. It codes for CASSSGGNSPNEQFF.

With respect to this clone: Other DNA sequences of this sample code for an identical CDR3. CDR3 sequence (DNA): TGTGCCAGCAGCCCCTTAGGCGGGGAGCTGTTTTTT. Protein sequence: CASSPLGGELFF. The V and J genes are TRBV7-3 and TRBJ2-2; D gene uncertain. Trimming cost V 5 bases and J 7 bases, with 8 bases left between them. Per germline, CDR1 SGHTA and CDR2 FQGTGA. The CDR3 runs to 12 residues. Using reference TRBV7-3 and TRBJ2-2 for the parts outside the CDR3, the full variable domain is GAGVSQTPSNKVTEKGKYVELRCDPISGHTALYWYRQSLGQGPEFLIYFQGTGAADDSGLPNDRFFAVRPEGSVSTLKIQRTERGDSAVYLCASSPLGGELFFGEGSRLTVL.

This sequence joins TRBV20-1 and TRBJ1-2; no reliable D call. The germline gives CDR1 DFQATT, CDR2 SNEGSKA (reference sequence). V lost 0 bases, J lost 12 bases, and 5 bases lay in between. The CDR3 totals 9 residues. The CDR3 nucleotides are TGCAGTGCTAGAGATCTGGACACCTTC. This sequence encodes CSARDLDTF.

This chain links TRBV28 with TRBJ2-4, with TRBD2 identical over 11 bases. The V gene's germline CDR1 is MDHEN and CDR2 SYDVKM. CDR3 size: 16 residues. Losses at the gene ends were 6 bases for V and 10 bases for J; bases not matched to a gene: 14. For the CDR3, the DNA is TGTGCCAGCAGCATACGCCATAGCGGGGGGGCCCGAATTCAGTACTTC. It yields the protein CASSIRHSGGARIQYF. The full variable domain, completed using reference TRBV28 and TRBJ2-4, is DVKVTQSSRYLVKRTGEKVFLECVQDMDHENMFWYRQDPGLGLRLIYFSYDVKMKEKGDIPEGYSVSREKKERFSLILESASTNQTSMYLCASSIRHSGGARIQYFGAGTRLSVL.

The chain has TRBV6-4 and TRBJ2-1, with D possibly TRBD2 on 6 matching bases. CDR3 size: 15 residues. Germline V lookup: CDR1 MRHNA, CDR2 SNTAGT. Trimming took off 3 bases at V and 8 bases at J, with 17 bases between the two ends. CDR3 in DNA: TGTGCCAGCAGTGAGGGCATAGCGGTCGGATATGAGCAGTTCTTC. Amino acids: CASSEGIAVGYEQFF.

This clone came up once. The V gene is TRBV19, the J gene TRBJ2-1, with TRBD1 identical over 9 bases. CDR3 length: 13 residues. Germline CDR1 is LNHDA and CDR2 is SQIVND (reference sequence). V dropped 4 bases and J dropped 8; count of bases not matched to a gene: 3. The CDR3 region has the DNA TGTGCCAGTAGTAGGGACAGGGAGGATGAGCAGTTCTTC. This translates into CASSRDREDEQFF.